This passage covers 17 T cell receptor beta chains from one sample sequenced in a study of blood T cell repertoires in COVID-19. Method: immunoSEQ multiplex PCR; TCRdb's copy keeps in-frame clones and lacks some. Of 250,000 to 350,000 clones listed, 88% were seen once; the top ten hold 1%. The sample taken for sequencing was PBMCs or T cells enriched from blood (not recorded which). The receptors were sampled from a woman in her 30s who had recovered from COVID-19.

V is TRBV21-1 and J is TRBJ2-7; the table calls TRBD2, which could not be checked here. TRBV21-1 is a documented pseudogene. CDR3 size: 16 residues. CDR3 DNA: TGTGCCAGCAGTCTAAGGGGGGGCCGAGGGAACTACGAGCAGTACTTC. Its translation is CASSLRGGRGNYEQYF.

The CDR3 bases are TGTGCCAGCAGCGCCCAAGGACAGGGGGGTACTGAAGCTTTCTTT. Translation gives CASSAQGQGGTEAFF. V and J are TRBV6-5 and TRBJ1-1, with 10 bases lining up with TRBD1. Germline V gene data show CDR1 as MNHEY and CDR2 as SVGAGI. Trimming took 6 bases from V and 5 from J; bases not matched to a gene: 9. There are 15 residues in the CDR3.

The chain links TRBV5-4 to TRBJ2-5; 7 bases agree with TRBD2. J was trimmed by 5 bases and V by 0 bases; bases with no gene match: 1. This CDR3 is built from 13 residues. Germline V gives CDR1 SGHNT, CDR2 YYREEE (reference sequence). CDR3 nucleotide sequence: TGTGCCAGCAGCTTGGGACTAGCCGAGACCCAGTACTTC. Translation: CASSLGLAETQYF.

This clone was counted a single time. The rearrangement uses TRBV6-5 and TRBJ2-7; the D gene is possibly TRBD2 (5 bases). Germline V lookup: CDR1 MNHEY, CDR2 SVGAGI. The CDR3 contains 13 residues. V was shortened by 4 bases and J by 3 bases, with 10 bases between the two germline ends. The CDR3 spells CASSWGASYEQYF. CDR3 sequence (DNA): TGTGCCAGCAGTTGGGGAGCGAGCTACGAGCAGTACTTC.

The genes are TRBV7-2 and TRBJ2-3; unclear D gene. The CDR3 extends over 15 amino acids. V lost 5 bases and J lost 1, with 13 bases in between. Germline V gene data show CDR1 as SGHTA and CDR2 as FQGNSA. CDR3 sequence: CASSPDSLGTDTQYF. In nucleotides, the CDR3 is TGTGCCAGCAGCCCCGACTCCCTCGGCACAGATACGCAGTATTTT.

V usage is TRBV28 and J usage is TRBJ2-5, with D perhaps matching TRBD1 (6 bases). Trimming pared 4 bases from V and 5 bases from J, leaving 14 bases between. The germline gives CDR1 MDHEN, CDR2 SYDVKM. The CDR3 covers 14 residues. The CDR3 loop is CASSYWGLGETQYF. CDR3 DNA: TGTGCCAGCAGTTATTGGGGGCTGGGGGAGACCCAGTACTTC.

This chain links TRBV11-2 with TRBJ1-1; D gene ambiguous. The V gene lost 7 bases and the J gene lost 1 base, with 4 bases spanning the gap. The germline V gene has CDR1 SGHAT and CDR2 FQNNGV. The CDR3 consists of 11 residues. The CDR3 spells CASTKNTEAFF. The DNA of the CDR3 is TGTGCCAGCACCAAGAACACTGAAGCTTTCTTT.

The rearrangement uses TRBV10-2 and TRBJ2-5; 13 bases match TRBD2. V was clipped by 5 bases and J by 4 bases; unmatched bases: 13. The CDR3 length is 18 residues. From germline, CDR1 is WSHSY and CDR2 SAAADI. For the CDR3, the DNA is TGCGCCAGCAGTCCCCTACTAGCGGGAGGGCCACTCCGAGAGACCCAGTACTTC. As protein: CASSPLLAGGPLRETQYF.

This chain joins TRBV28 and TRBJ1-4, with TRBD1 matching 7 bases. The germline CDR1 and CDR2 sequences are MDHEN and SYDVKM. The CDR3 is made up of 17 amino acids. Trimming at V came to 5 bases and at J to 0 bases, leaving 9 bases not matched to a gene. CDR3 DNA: TGTGCCAGCAGTCGCCCGGGACAGATTGCAACTAATGAAAAACTGTTTTTT. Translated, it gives CASSRPGQIATNEKLFF. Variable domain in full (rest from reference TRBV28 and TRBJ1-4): DVKVTQSSRYLVKRTGEKVFLECVQDMDHENMFWYRQDPGLGLRLIYFSYDVKMKEKGDIPEGYSVSREKKERFSLILESASTNQTSMYLCASSRPGQIATNEKLFFGSGTQLSVL.

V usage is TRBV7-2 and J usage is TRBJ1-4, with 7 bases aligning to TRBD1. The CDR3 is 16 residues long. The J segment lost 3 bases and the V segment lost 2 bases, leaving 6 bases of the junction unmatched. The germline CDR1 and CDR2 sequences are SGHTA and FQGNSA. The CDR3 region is CASSLRRGPANEKLFF. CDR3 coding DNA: TGTGCCAGCAGCTTAAGGAGGGGGCCTGCTAATGAAAAACTGTTTTTT.

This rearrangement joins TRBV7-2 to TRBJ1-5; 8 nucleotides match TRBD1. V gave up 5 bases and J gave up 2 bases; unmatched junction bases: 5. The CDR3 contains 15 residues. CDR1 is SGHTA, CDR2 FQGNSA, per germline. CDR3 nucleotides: TGTGCCAGCAGCCCTAAGGGACAGGGCAATCAGCCCCAGCATTTT. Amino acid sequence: CASSPKGQGNQPQHF.

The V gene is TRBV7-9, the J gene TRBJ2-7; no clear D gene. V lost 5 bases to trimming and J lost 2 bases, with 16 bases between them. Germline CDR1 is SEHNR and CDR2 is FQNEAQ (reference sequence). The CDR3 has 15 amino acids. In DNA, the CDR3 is TGTGCCAGCAGCCCACAGACACAAGGCGCCTACGAGCAGTACTTC. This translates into CASSPQTQGAYEQYF.

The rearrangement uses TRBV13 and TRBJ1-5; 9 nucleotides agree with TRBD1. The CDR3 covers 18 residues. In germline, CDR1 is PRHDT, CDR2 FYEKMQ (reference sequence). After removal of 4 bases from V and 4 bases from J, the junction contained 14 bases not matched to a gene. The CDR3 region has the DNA TGTGCCAGCAGCTACCCCGTTGGACAGGGGACGCAAAATCAGCCCCAGCATTTT. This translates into CASSYPVGQGTQNQPQHF.

CDR3 DNA sequence: TGTGCCAGCAGTTTAAGCGCTAACTATGGCTACACCTTC. Translating it yields CASSLSANYGYTF. The J gene is TRBJ1-2, the V gene TRBV28; D not resolved. Trimming stripped 2 bases from V and 0 bases from J, with 4 bases between. The germline V gene has CDR1 MDHEN and CDR2 SYDVKM. The CDR3 length is 13 residues.

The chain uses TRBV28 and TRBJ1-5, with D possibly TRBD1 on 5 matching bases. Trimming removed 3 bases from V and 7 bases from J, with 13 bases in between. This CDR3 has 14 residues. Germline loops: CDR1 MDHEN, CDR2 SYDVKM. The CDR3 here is CASSFLGGRQPQHF. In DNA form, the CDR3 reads TGTGCCAGCAGTTTCCTGGGGGGTCGGCAGCCCCAGCATTTT. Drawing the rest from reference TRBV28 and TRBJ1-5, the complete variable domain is DVKVTQSSRYLVKRTGEKVFLECVQDMDHENMFWYRQDPGLGLRLIYFSYDVKMKEKGDIPEGYSVSREKKERFSLILESASTNQTSMYLCASSFLGGRQPQHFGDGTRLSIL.

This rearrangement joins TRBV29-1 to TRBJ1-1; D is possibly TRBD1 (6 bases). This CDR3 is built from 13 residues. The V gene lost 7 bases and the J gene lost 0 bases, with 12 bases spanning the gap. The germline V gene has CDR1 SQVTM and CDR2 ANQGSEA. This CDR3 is CSGTRGMNTEAFF. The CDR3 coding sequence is TGCAGCGGAACCAGGGGTATGAACACTGAAGCTTTCTTT.

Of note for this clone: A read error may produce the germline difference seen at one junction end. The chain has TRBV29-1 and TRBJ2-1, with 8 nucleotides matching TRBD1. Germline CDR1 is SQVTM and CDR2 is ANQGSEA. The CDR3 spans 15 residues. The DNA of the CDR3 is TGCAGCGTCGAAGGGGCAGGGGGCATCTACAATGAGCAGTTCTTC. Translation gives CSVEGAGGIYNEQFF.